This TCR beta chain was identified during a study of shared clonotypes between healthy human individuals. With regard to this clone: The same CDR3 can be traced to other DNA sequences in this sample.

Clones were read by immunoSEQ multiplex PCR, and TCRdb kept only the in-frame ones, dropping some. Of approximately 2.5 million clones detected, 93% appear once; the ten largest clones hold around 0.37%. The CDR3 extends over 14 amino acids. Germline CDR1 and CDR2: SEHNR and FQNEAQ (reference sequence). V gave up 1 base and J gave up 1 base, with 7 bases separating them. This TCR derives from a man aged 18 to 29 in good health. Some clones in this sample may be carry-over from other donors' samples. The sequencing sample was made of naive CD4+ T cells from PBMCs. This sample's subset: CD45RA+ positively selected. The rearrangement links TRBV7-9 to TRBJ1-1; D is ambiguous. CDR3 residues: CASSLDGGNTEAFF. CDR3 coding DNA: TGTGCCAGCAGCTTAGACGGCGGGAACACTGAAGCTTTCTTT.